Listed below are T cell receptor beta chains from one sample, sequenced in a study of regulatory and conventional T cells in RAG deficiency. TCRdb keeps only in-frame clones here, not all; method: immunoSEQ multiplex PCR. The sample includes 25,000 to 35,000 clones, 80% to 90% seen only once; the top ten take about 5.4%. These data were also filed under a second study, of regulatory T cells.

Sequenced sample: CD8+ T cells sorted from blood. The receptors here all came from a human donor in good health. CDR3s include the opening cysteine and the closing phenylalanine or tryptophan. The D gene is left open where the match is weak. Clone sizes are given selectively: once, few, many, or a class where the clone is expanded.

v_call,d_call,cdr3_length,j_call,clone_size,cdr3_nt,cdr3_aa
TRBV6-1,TRBD2,13,TRBJ2-7,NA,TGTGCCAGCAGTCCCGGGACTAGCTTGGAGCAGTACTTC,CASSPGTSLEQYF
TRBV27,TRBD2,17,TRBJ2-2,once,TGTGCCAGCAGTTTCCCCGGAATTAGCGGGAAGTCCGGGGAGCTGTTTTTT,CASSFPGISGKSGELFF
TRBV23-1,TRBD1,19,TRBJ2-3,NA,TGCGCCAGCAGTCAATCGGTAGGGACAGGTCTCTACCGCACAGATACGCAGTATTTT,CASSQSVGTGLYRTDTQYF
TRBV2,NA,15,TRBJ1-2,NA,TGTGCCAGCAGGAGACCCGGGACCGATATTTATGGCTACACCTTC,CASRRPGTDIYGYTF
TRBV7-9,NA,13,TRBJ1-1,NA,TGTGCCAGCAGCATACAGGGGAACACTGAAGCTTTCTTT,CASSIQGNTEAFF
TRBV14,TRBD2,14,TRBJ2-7,NA,TGTGCCAGCAGCCAAGGATCGGGGGGCTACGAGCAGTACTTC,CASSQGSGGYEQYF
TRBV6-5,TRBD2,15,TRBJ2-1,NA,TGTGCCAGCAGGATTAGCGGGAGTCCTTACAATGAGCAGTTCTTC,CASRISGSPYNEQFF
TRBV6-1,NA,20,TRBJ1-1,once,TGTGCCAGCAGTGAAGTTTATTCCTCGGTTGGGGAGGTCGGGGGAGCTGAAGCTTTCTTT,CASSEVYSSVGEVGGAEAFF
TRBV6-5,NA,14,TRBJ2-7,NA,TGTGCCAGCAGTAACCTCCAGGGGTTTGACGAGCAGTACTTC,CASSNLQGFDEQYF
TRBV5-3,TRBD2,14,TRBJ2-1,NA,TGTGCCAGAAGCTCCGCGGGACTACACAATGAGCAGTTCTTC,CARSSAGLHNEQFF
TRBV19,NA,12,TRBJ1-2,few,TGTGCCACCTGGAGGGGAGTCTATGGCTACACCTTC,CATWRGVYGYTF
TRBV11-2,NA,14,TRBJ2-5,NA,TGTGCCAGCAGCTTAGTGGGGAAAGGGGAGACCCAGTACTTC,CASSLVGKGETQYF
TRBV28,NA,16,TRBJ2-1,NA,TGTGCCAGCAGTTTTGGGGGGGCCCTCTACTACAATGAGCAGTTCTTC,CASSFGGALYYNEQFF
TRBV7-3,NA,15,TRBJ1-2,NA,TGTGCCAGCAGCTTAAACCCCGCAGGGAACTATGGCTACACCTTC,CASSLNPAGNYGYTF
TRBV6-1,NA,10,TRBJ1-1,once,TGTGCCAGCATCGACACTGAAGCTTTCTTT,CASIDTEAFF
TRBV7-9,NA,12,TRBJ1-4,few,TGTGCCAGCAGCGCCGCGAATGAAAAACTGTTTTTT,CASSAANEKLFF
TRBV13,TRBD2,16,TRBJ2-2,NA,TGTGCCAGCAGCTCGCGTGTAGCGGGAGATACCGGGGAGCTGTTTTTT,CASSSRVAGDTGELFF
TRBV27,TRBD2,15,TRBJ2-1,NA,TGTGCCAGCAGTGTAACTAGCGGGAGCCTCAATGAGCAGTTCTTC,CASSVTSGSLNEQFF
TRBV28,NA,15,TRBJ1-2,NA,TGTGCCAGCAGTTTAGGACGGACAGTTAACTATGGCTACACCTTC,CASSLGRTVNYGYTF
TRBV19,NA,13,TRBJ2-7,NA,TGTGCCAGTAGTGGGGGCTTGACCCGCGAGCAGTACTTC,CASSGGLTREQYF
TRBV7-3,TRBD2,17,TRBJ2-3,NA,TGTGCCAGCAGCACGGGACTAGCGGGAGTGATTACAGATACGCAGTATTTT,CASSTGLAGVITDTQYF
TRBV6-1,TRBD1,14,TRBJ2-7,NA,TGTGCCAGCAGCCGGACAGGGGAGGCCTACGAGCAGTACTTC,CASSRTGEAYEQYF
TRBV6-5,NA,14,TRBJ1-2,NA,TGTGCCAGCAGTAGTAGCGTCCACTCCCGCGGCTACACCTTC,CASSSSVHSRGYTF
TRBV19,NA,15,TRBJ1-2,NA,TGTGCCAGTAGTATAGGGGCAGGCCCGGGGGCTGGCTACACCTTC,CASSIGAGPGAGYTF
TRBV9,NA,17,TRBJ1-2,NA,TGTGCCAGCACCCTTACCGACCACCCCGGCGGGCTTTATGGCTACACCTTC,CASTLTDHPGGLYGYTF
TRBV5-6,TRBD2,15,TRBJ2-7,NA,TGTGCCAGCAGTTCACCTAGCGGGAGTTCCTACGAGCAGTACTTC,CASSSPSGSSYEQYF
TRBV2,NA,15,TRBJ1-3,NA,TGTGCCAGCAGTGAAGGGCTGGACTCTGGAAACACCATATATTTT,CASSEGLDSGNTIYF
TRBV9,TRBD1,12,TRBJ1-1,NA,TGTGCCAGCAGAGGGACAGACGCTGAAGCTTTCTTT,CASRGTDAEAFF
TRBV27,NA,12,TRBJ2-4,NA,TGTGCCAGCAGTTCCGCATCCGACATTCAGTACTTC,CASSSASDIQYF
TRBV7-9,NA,13,TRBJ2-7,NA,TGTGCCAGCAGCAGCGTGACCTCCTACGAGCAGTACTTC,CASSSVTSYEQYF
TRBV30,TRBD1,13,TRBJ1-3,NA,TGTGCCTGGGAGGGGGCCTCTGGAAACACCATATATTTT,CAWEGASGNTIYF
TRBV2,NA,13,TRBJ2-7,NA,TGTGCCAGCAGTGACCGGCTTACCTACGAGCAGTACTTC,CASSDRLTYEQYF
TRBV4-1,NA,12,TRBJ1-1,NA,TGCGCCAGCAGCCAAGCTGGCACTGAAGCTTTCTTT,CASSQAGTEAFF
TRBV5-4,NA,14,TRBJ2-7,NA,TGTGCCAGCAGCTTGGGCAGTAAACCCTACGAGCAGTACTTC,CASSLGSKPYEQYF
TRBV7-8,NA,14,TRBJ1-1,NA,TGTGCCAGCAGCCCAGGCCGGGCGGCGACTGAAGCTTTCTTT,CASSPGRAATEAFF
TRBV7-6,TRBD1,16,TRBJ1-6,NA,TGTGCCAGCAGCTTAGATCAGGGGGCGCGCAATTCACCCCTCCACTTT,CASSLDQGARNSPLHF
TRBV27,NA,15,TRBJ1-2,NA,TGTGCCAGCAGTAATCCGGGCCCTGGGGGGAATGGCTACACCTTC,CASSNPGPGGNGYTF
TRBV6-6,TRBD1,13,TRBJ1-5,NA,TGTGCCAGCAGCGACAGGGGATATCAGCCCCAGCATTTT,CASSDRGYQPQHF
TRBV7-2,NA,17,TRBJ2-2,NA,TGTGCCAGCAGCCAGCTTGAAGGGATCGGACCAACCGGGGAGCTGTTTTTT,CASSQLEGIGPTGELFF
TRBV27,NA,11,TRBJ2-2,NA,TGTGCCAGCAGCGGTACCGGGGAGCTGTTTTTT,CASSGTGELFF
TRBV6-5,NA,14,TRBJ1-2,NA,TGTGCCAGCAGTTACGTGGGGGCCGGCTATGGCTACACCTTC,CASSYVGAGYGYTF
TRBV7-9,NA,14,TRBJ1-3,few,TGTGCCAGCACCCCGACAGACAGGGGAAACACCATATATTTT,CASTPTDRGNTIYF
TRBV4-1,NA,16,TRBJ2-1,NA,TGCGCCAGCAGCCAGGAAGCGGCCAGCTCCTACAATGAGCAGTTCTTC,CASSQEAASSYNEQFF
TRBV11-3,TRBD1,14,TRBJ1-1,NA,TGTGCCAGCAGCTTAAGGACAGGAGCCACTGAAGCTTTCTTT,CASSLRTGATEAFF
TRBV7-3,TRBD1,15,TRBJ2-3,NA,TGTGCCAGCAGCTCAGGGACAGGTCTGGGAGATACGCAGTATTTT,CASSSGTGLGDTQYF
TRBV7-9,NA,12,TRBJ2-2,NA,TGTGCCAGCAGCTGGACCGACGGGGAGCTGTTTTTT,CASSWTDGELFF
TRBV2,NA,11,TRBJ2-2,NA,TGTGCCAGCAGTGACACCGGGGAGCTGTTTTTT,CASSDTGELFF